The 8 T cell receptor beta chains listed next were all sequenced from one sample in a study of control samples from healthy donors and cancer patients. Profiling relied on immunoSEQ multiplex PCR, and the TCRdb table lists in-frame clones only, not all of them. Found here are some 140,000 clones, roughly 92% of them singletons; the top ten hold approximately 10%. Sequenced: blood. The receptor set was obtained from a man aged 25-45 years in good health.

V gene TRBV27 combines with J gene TRBJ1-2; D is possibly TRBD1 (5 bases). Germline CDR1 and CDR2: MNHEY and SMNVEV (reference sequence). V was trimmed by 7 bases and J by 8 bases, leaving 17 bases between them. The CDR3 is 13 residues long. The CDR3 coding sequence is TGTGCCAGCAAAGGAGGGGTCTCCTTGGGCTACACCTTC. This gives the protein CASKGGVSLGYTF.

This clone showed up many times. This sequence joins TRBV15 and TRBJ2-1, with no clear D. Trimming removed 0 bases from V and 9 bases from J, with 9 bases in between. Germline lookup yields CDR1 LNHNV and CDR2 YYDKDF (reference sequence). The CDR3 contains 13 residues. The CDR3 reads CATSRDEIAEQFF. As DNA, the CDR3 is TGTGCCACCAGCAGAGATGAAATAGCTGAGCAGTTCTTC.

This CDR3 is CASSPTGNPNYEQYF. CDR3 sequence (DNA): TGTGCCAGCAGTCCAACAGGGAATCCGAACTACGAGCAGTACTTC. The chain carries TRBV6-6 and TRBJ2-7, with a weak D call TRBD1 (6 bases). Germline lookup yields CDR1 MNHNY and CDR2 SVGAGI (reference sequence). The CDR3 runs to 15 residues. Trimming pared 5 bases from V and 3 bases from J, leaving 17 bases between.

The J gene is TRBJ2-2, the V gene TRBV7-3; tentatively, D is TRBD2 (6 bases). Germline CDR1 is SGHTA and CDR2 is FQGTGA. CDR3 length equals 18 residues. Trimming removed 2 bases at V and 2 bases at J, with 18 bases between. The CDR3 sequence: CASSLYGTPSLNTGELFF. For the CDR3, the DNA is TGTGCCAGCAGCTTATACGGGACTCCATCCCTAAACACCGGGGAGCTGTTTTTT.

CDR3 loop: CASSQDGRVGGYTF. As DNA, the CDR3 is TGTGCCAGCAGCCAAGATGGAAGGGTTGGTGGCTACACCTTC. V gene TRBV14 combines with J gene TRBJ1-2, with D uncertain. Trimming took 0 bases from V and 7 from J, leaving 12 bases between them. CDR1 and CDR2 from the germline V gene are SGHDN and FVKESK. The CDR3 extends over 14 amino acids.

The V and J genes are TRBV6-2 or TRBV6-3 and TRBJ2-3, with TRBD2 identical over 8 bases. CDR3 length: 16 residues. J gave up 4 bases and V 4 bases, and 10 bases lay outside the gene matches. Germline V gene data show CDR1 as MNHEY and CDR2 as SVGEGT. This CDR3 is CASSSRYSGTSDTQYF. The CDR3 region has the DNA TGTGCCAGCAGTTCTAGATATAGCGGGACTTCAGATACGCAGTATTTT.

The CDR3, as DNA: TGCGCCAGCAGCCAGGGGGCAGGGGTTAAGGGCTACACCTTC. This sequence encodes CASSQGAGVKGYTF. V and J are TRBV4-1 and TRBJ1-2; D may be TRBD1 (6 bases). The V and J ends lost 3 bases and 8 bases respectively, with 16 bases between them. This CDR3 region has 14 residues. CDR1 is MGHRA and CDR2 is YSYEKL in the germline V gene.

This rearrangement joins TRBV2 to TRBJ2-7; 7 bases are shared with TRBD1. The ends lost 2 bases at V and 4 bases at J; junction bases unmatched: 8. This CDR3 comprises 15 residues. CDR1 SNHLY and CDR2 FYNNEI come from the germline V gene. CDR3 protein: CASSENRGGTYEQYF. CDR3 nucleotides: TGTGCCAGCAGTGAAAACAGGGGTGGGACGTACGAGCAGTACTTC. Looking up the rest from reference TRBV2 and TRBJ2-7 gives the full variable domain: EPEVTQTPSHQVTQMGQEVILRCVPISNHLYFYWYRQILGQKVEFLVSFYNNEISEKSEIFDDQFSVERPDGSNFTLKIRSTKLEDSAMYFCASSENRGGTYEQYFGPGTRLTVT.